Listed here are 26 T cell receptor beta chains from one sample, sequenced in a study of cytomegalovirus exposure and HLA in healthy donors. Some clones are missing from TCRdb's copy, which holds only in-frame ones; the method was immunoSEQ multiplex PCR. The table has about 130,000 clones, roughly 90% seen once. Input material: PBMCs. These receptors all stem from a man aged 30-40 years in good health and CMV-seronegative.

The rearrangement uses TRBV5-1 and TRBJ2-5; D not resolved. Deletions cut 4 bases from V and 1 base from J, with 8 bases between. CDR1 SGHRS and CDR2 YFSETQ come from the germline V gene. The CDR3 is made up of 13 amino acids. The CDR3 region is CASSPNLQETQYF. CDR3 DNA: TGCGCCAGCAGCCCTAACCTCCAAGAGACCCAGTACTTC.

The chain uses TRBV7-9 and TRBJ2-7, with 9 bases fitting TRBD1. The V gene end was trimmed by 5 bases and the J gene end by 5 bases; junction bases not matched to a gene: 4. Germline V gives CDR1 SEHNR, CDR2 FQNEAQ (reference sequence). This CDR3 is built from 13 residues. For the CDR3, the DNA is TGTGCCAGCAGCCCGGGACAGGGTCACGAGCAGTACTTC. This translates into CASSPGQGHEQYF.

The chain combines TRBV6-1 with TRBJ2-3, with D possibly being TRBD2 (5 bases). CDR1 and CDR2 from the germline V gene are MNHNS and SASEGT. The CDR3 sequence is 14 residues long. V was clipped by 7 bases and J by 3 bases, with 14 bases between them. CDR3 in amino acids: CASIGRLRTDTQYF. The DNA of the CDR3 is TGTGCCAGCATCGGAAGACTACGTACAGATACGCAGTATTTT.

V is TRBV2 and J is TRBJ2-7, with no clear D. Trimming removed 7 bases at V and 2 bases at J, with 6 bases between. This CDR3 comprises 11 residues. Germline-derived CDR1 and CDR2 are SNHLY and FYNNEI. The CDR3: CASNAAYEQYF. In nucleotides, the CDR3 is TGTGCCAGCAATGCGGCCTACGAGCAGTACTTC.

This chain's CDR3 is CASSPTGNTEAFF. The CDR3 DNA is TGCGCCAGCAGCCCGACGGGGAACACTGAAGCTTTCTTT. The chain combines TRBV4-3 with TRBJ1-1; D ambiguous. V was clipped by 4 bases and J by 1 base, with 7 bases between them. Per germline, CDR1 LGHNA and CDR2 YSLEER. CDR3 length: 13 residues.

This clone was observed a single time. V and J are TRBV9 and TRBJ2-2; a weak D match, TRBD1 (7 bases). V was cut by 7 bases and J by 4 bases, with 14 bases left in between. The germline V gene has CDR1 SGDLS and CDR2 YYNGEE. This CDR3 is 14 amino acids long. CDR3 amino acids: CASQGGMVTGELFF. In DNA form, the CDR3 reads TGTGCCAGCCAGGGGGGTATGGTCACCGGGGAGCTGTTTTTT.

The genes are TRBV30 and TRBJ1-1; no firm D call. Looked up from germline, CDR1 is GTSNPN and CDR2 is SVGIG (reference sequence). The CDR3 runs 13 residues. Trimming cost V 4 bases and J 3 bases, with 12 bases left between them. CDR3 protein: CAWNRGVYTEAFF. The CDR3 DNA sequence: TGTGCCTGGAATCGGGGAGTTTACACTGAAGCTTTCTTT.

With respect to this clone: Other DNA sequences within the sample encode an identical CDR3. The chain's CDR3 is CASRPTGNYGYTF. The CDR3 DNA is TGTGCCAGCAGGCCAACAGGGAACTATGGCTACACCTTC. The chain uses TRBV7-9 and TRBJ1-2; TRBD1 is a possible D gene (6 bases). V lost 6 bases and J lost 2, with 10 bases in between. The CDR3 spans 13 residues. CDR1 and CDR2 from the germline V gene are SEHNR and FQNEAQ (reference sequence).

This clone was seen only a few times. The gene calls are TRBV27 and TRBJ2-7, with 7 bases matching TRBD1. The V and J ends lost 7 bases and 0 bases, in that order; junction bases with no gene match: 9. This CDR3 is 15 amino acids long. CDR1 and CDR2 from the germline V gene are MNHEY and SMNVEV (reference sequence). CDR3 DNA: TGTGCCAGCATCCCTACAGGGGCCACCTCCTACGAGCAGTACTTC. Translating it yields CASIPTGATSYEQYF.

The chain employs TRBV11-2 and TRBJ2-1, with 13 bases fitting TRBD2. The CDR3 is made up of 15 amino acids. Per the germline V gene, CDR1 is SGHAT and CDR2 is FQNNGV. J gave up 10 bases and V 4 bases, and 7 bases lay outside the gene matches. The CDR3 loop reads CASSSLRTSGREQFF. The CDR3 DNA reads TGTGCCAGCAGCTCACTACGGACTAGCGGGAGAGAGCAGTTCTTC. Based on the CDR3 plus reference TRBV11-2 and TRBJ2-1, the full variable domain is EAGVAQSPRYKIIEKRQSVAFWCNPISGHATLYWYQQILGQGPKLLIQFQNNGVVDDSQLPKDRFSAERLKGVDSTLKIQPAKLEDSAVYLCASSSLRTSGREQFFGPGTRLTVL.

The genes are TRBV7-2 and TRBJ2-7, with 8 bases aligning to TRBD2. There are 16 residues in the CDR3. The V and J ends lost 1 base and 7 bases, in that order; junction bases with no gene match: 12. Looked up from germline, CDR1 is SGHTA and CDR2 is FQGNSA. CDR3 sequence reads: CASSLGTSPKREEQYF. The CDR3 nucleotides read TGTGCCAGCAGCTTAGGGACTAGCCCCAAAAGGGAGGAGCAGTACTTC.

This clone came up once. The chain recombines TRBV4-1 with TRBJ2-7; 10 bases match TRBD1. In germline, CDR1 is MGHRA, CDR2 YSYEKL. V shed 3 bases and J 7 bases; nucleotides not matched to a gene: 9. The CDR3 totals 15 residues. Here the CDR3 DNA reads TGCGCCAGCAGCCACGGTCGGGACAGGGGACGGGAGCAGTACTTC. It specifies CASSHGRDRGREQYF.

The chain uses TRBV7-9 and TRBJ1-5; 8 bases align to TRBD1. The ends lost 3 bases at V and 3 bases at J; junction bases unmatched: 4. The germline V gene has CDR1 SEHNR and CDR2 FQNEAQ (reference sequence). This CDR3 is 15 amino acids long. CDR3 sequence: CASSFGQGLNQPQHF. For the CDR3, the DNA is TGTGCCAGCAGCTTCGGACAGGGCCTCAATCAGCCCCAGCATTTT.

This clone was counted ten times or more. The rearrangement joins TRBV6-4 to TRBJ2-1; 8 bases map to TRBD1. V trimming: 3 bases; J trimming: 10 bases; junction bases outside the gene matches: 8. The CDR3 loop spans 14 amino acids. Germline CDR1 is MRHNA and CDR2 is SNTAGT. The CDR3 protein is CASSEGTGGGEQFF. CDR3 DNA: TGTGCCAGCAGTGAGGGTACAGGGGGAGGAGAGCAGTTCTTC.

The chain employs TRBV6-5 and TRBJ1-6; TRBD1 matches at 8 bases. Germline CDR1 is MNHEY and CDR2 is SVGAGI. This CDR3 contains 16 residues. Germline trimming cut 4 bases from V and 8 bases from J; bases unmatched to any gene: 10. This CDR3 reads CASSLAPGTGDSPLHF. The DNA of the CDR3 is TGTGCCAGCAGTTTGGCACCCGGGACAGGTGATTCACCCCTCCACTTT.

The rearrangement uses TRBV27 and TRBJ2-7; weak D call: TRBD2 (5 bases). The germline V gene has CDR1 MNHEY and CDR2 SMNVEV (reference sequence). Trimming took off 3 bases at V and 0 bases at J, with 12 bases between the two ends. The CDR3 spans 15 residues. The CDR3 loop is CASSFWTRSSYEQYF. The CDR3 DNA sequence: TGTGCCAGCAGTTTTTGGACTCGAAGCTCCTACGAGCAGTACTTC.

The chain is built from TRBV14 and TRBJ2-1, with D possibly being TRBD2 (5 bases). Per germline, CDR1 SGHDN and CDR2 FVKESK. Trimming pared 4 bases from V and 1 base from J, leaving 14 bases between. This CDR3 is 16 amino acids long. Here the CDR3 DNA reads TGTGCCAGCAGCCTACCGGGATCGAGGTCCTACAATGAGCAGTTCTTC. The encoded protein is CASSLPGSRSYNEQFF.

This rearrangement joins TRBV4-1 to TRBJ2-7, with D maybe TRBD1 (6 bases). Deletions cut 0 bases from V and 2 bases from J, with 11 bases between. Germline V gives CDR1 MGHRA, CDR2 YSYEKL. The CDR3 runs 15 residues. This chain's CDR3 is CASSQDWGPTYEQYF. Written as DNA, the CDR3 is TGCGCCAGCAGCCAAGATTGGGGGCCGACCTACGAGCAGTACTTC.

The chain employs TRBV10-1 and TRBJ2-7, with a possible D match to TRBD1 (6 bases). The V and J ends lost 3 bases and 6 bases respectively, with 12 bases between them. This CDR3 comprises 13 residues. Germline V gene data show CDR1 as WNHNN and CDR2 as SYGVQD (reference sequence). The CDR3 region is CASSDRGESEQYF. DNA for the CDR3: TGCGCCAGCAGTGACAGGGGCGAAAGCGAGCAGTACTTC.

This chain links TRBV6-5 with TRBJ2-5; D possibly corresponds to TRBD1 (6 bases). Per the germline V gene, CDR1 is MNHEY and CDR2 is SVGAGI. This CDR3 region has 15 residues. V gave up 2 bases and J gave up 4 bases, with 14 bases separating them. CDR3 residues: CASSYMDSRVETQYF. In nucleotides, the CDR3 is TGTGCCAGCAGTTACATGGACAGCCGCGTAGAGACCCAGTACTTC.

This chain joins TRBV7-2 and TRBJ2-7; 7 nucleotides line up with TRBD2. Germline V gene sequence: CDR1 SGHTA, CDR2 FQGNSA. The ends lost 6 bases at V and 1 base at J; junction bases unmatched: 9. The CDR3 loop spans 15 amino acids. The CDR3 loop reads CASRVGGGDSYEQYF. The DNA for the CDR3 is TGTGCCAGCAGGGTTGGGGGAGGGGATTCCTACGAGCAGTACTTC.

This clone was recorded only once. The chain couples TRBV5-6 to TRBJ2-2; TRBD2 matches 9 bases. The V gene end was trimmed by 4 bases and the J gene end by 2 bases; junction bases not matched to a gene: 3. Germline V gene lookup returns CDR1 SGHDT and CDR2 YYEEEE. The CDR3 has 15 amino acids. The DNA for the CDR3 is TGTGCCAGCAGCCCGACTAGCGGAAACACCGGGGAGCTGTTTTTT. Its translation is CASSPTSGNTGELFF.

This chain links TRBV15 with TRBJ1-3; D not resolved. V was clipped by 0 bases and J by 0 bases, with 9 bases between them. The germline V gene encodes CDR1 LNHNV and CDR2 YYDKDF (reference sequence). This CDR3 contains 16 residues. CDR3 in amino acids: CATSRDARSSGNTIYF. DNA of the CDR3: TGTGCCACCAGCAGAGACGCCAGAAGCTCTGGAAACACCATATATTTT. The full variable domain, with the rest looked up from reference TRBV15 and TRBJ1-3, is DAMVIQNPRYQVTQFGKPVTLSCSQTLNHNVMYWYQQKSSQAPKLLFHYYDKDFNNEADTPDNFQSRRPNTSFCFLDIRSPGLGDTAMYLCATSRDARSSGNTIYFGEGSWLTVV.

The chain carries TRBV19 and TRBJ2-5, with a possible D match to TRBD1 (6 bases). Per germline, CDR1 LNHDA and CDR2 SQIVND (reference sequence). CDR3 length: 13 amino acids. V was cut by 3 bases and J by 1 base, with 6 bases left in between. The CDR3 here is CASSMTGQETQYF. The DNA of the CDR3 is TGTGCCAGTAGTATGACAGGCCAAGAGACCCAGTACTTC.

The chain uses TRBV5-6 and TRBJ2-7, with a weak D call TRBD1 (6 bases). The CDR3 is 18 amino acids. V lost 4 bases, J lost 2 bases, and 25 bases lay in between. Germline V gives CDR1 SGHDT, CDR2 YYEEEE. The CDR3 reads CASSRNEVRGQPPYEQYF. The DNA for the CDR3 is TGTGCCAGCAGCCGGAACGAGGTCAGGGGCCAACCACCCTACGAGCAGTACTTC.

The chain is built from TRBV6-4 and TRBJ2-1; the D gene is possibly TRBD2 (6 bases). The germline V gene encodes CDR1 MRHNA and CDR2 SNTAGT. This CDR3 region has 14 residues. V was clipped by 0 bases and J by 8 bases, with 11 bases between them. DNA for the CDR3: TGTGCCAGCAGTGACTCGACCGGGAGTGATGAGCAGTTCTTC. This gives the protein CASSDSTGSDEQFF.